The clone carrying this TCR beta chain counts as large. The target antigen is unknown. The length of the CDR3 is 13 residues. V gave up 5 bases and J gave up 2 bases, with 9 bases separating them. The sample comes from a study of spatial heterogeneity in lung cancer. In the study overall: A strong correlation was found between TCR transcript counts in tumor regions and a T cell module score derived from matched bulk RNA-seq. Study findings and constraints: Expanded alpha and beta TCR counts within tumors tracked tumor mutation counts.

In TCRdb, the 5' RACE reads were re-called with MiXCR into one record per CDR3 protein. The sample has approximately 800 distinct CDR3 sequences; around 9.1% are singletons. As to time point: sample taken at primary tumor resection. Whole RNA from tumor, nontumor lung or frozen PBMC was sequenced unsorted. This chain uses TRBV23-1 with TRBJ2-5; D remains unclear. TRBV23-1 is an ORF, and what it does is uncertain. The receptor's source is a male donor with early-stage non-small cell lung cancer. Sequencing was performed on lung tumor tissue, taken at surgery. DNA of the CDR3: TGCGCCAGCAGTTATTCACAGCAAGAGACCCAGTACTTC. As protein: CASSYSQQETQYF.